The 8 T cell receptor beta chains reported below all come from one sample, sequenced in a study of T cell clonality in common variable immunodeficiency. The assay was immunoSEQ multiplex PCR, and TCRdb's table has in-frame clones only and misses some. This sample shows tens of thousands of clones and no singletons; 6% rests with the ten largest. These receptors are not linked to any known antigen. Study observations and caveats: Common variable immunodeficiency TCR beta sequences reportedly had fewer deletions and N-nucleotide insertions.

The sample was peripheral blood mononuclear cells. Receptors were obtained from a human donor with common variable immunodeficiency.

There are a few counts of this clone. The observed sequence ends 3 residues before the CDR3 terminus, with the missing tail filled in from the germline J gene. The chain employs TRBV7-2 and TRBJ1-4, with D perhaps TRBD1 (5 bases). CDR3 length: 14 residues. V was clipped by 2 bases and J by 5 bases, with 9 bases between them. The V gene's germline CDR1 is SGHTA and CDR2 FQGNSA. CDR3 residues: CASSLRQRNEKLFF. CDR3 DNA (partial): TGTGCCAGCAGCTTACGACAGAGGAATGAAAAA.

This clone has only a few counts. The read ends 3 residues before the CDR3 terminus; that terminus is restored from the germline J gene. The rearrangement joins TRBV19 to TRBJ2-7; TRBD2 agrees at 11 bases. Germline loops: CDR1 LNHDA, CDR2 SQIVND (reference sequence). The V gene end was trimmed by 5 bases and the J gene end by 0 bases; junction bases not matched to a gene: 6. This CDR3 is built from 16 residues. The DNA read from the CDR3 is TGTGCCAGTAGTCTCCTAGCGGGAGGCCTCTCCTACGAG. Protein: CASSLLAGGLSYE. Given in full, the CDR3 is CASSLLAGGLSYEQYF.

Of note for this clone: The read ends 3 residues shy of where the CDR3 ends; the end is completed using the germline J gene. The chain employs TRBV30 and TRBJ2-1, with 14 bases that match TRBD2. V dropped 5 bases and J dropped 4; count of bases not matched to a gene: 10. The CDR3 runs to 17 residues. Germline CDR1 and CDR2: GTSNPN and SVGIG (reference sequence). The CDR3 region is CAWDGTSGSRGYNEQFF. The DNA read from the CDR3 is TGTGCCTGGGATGGGACTAGCGGGAGTCGGGGGTACAATGAG.

Concerning this clone: The DNA ends 3 residues before the CDR3 does, and the rest of the CDR3 is filled in from the germline J gene. This rearrangement joins TRBV5-5 to TRBJ2-2; D not certain. Looked up from germline, CDR1 is SGHKS and CDR2 is YYEKEE (reference sequence). The V end was cut by 1 base, the J end by 3 bases, with 10 bases between. The CDR3 has 15 amino acids. The CDR3: CASSLLHIDTGELFF. The sequenced CDR3 bases are TGTGCCAGCAGCTTGCTTCACATTGACACCGGGGAG.

Worth noting for this clone: The read is 3 residues too short to cover the CDR3 end, so that end is filled in from the germline J gene. V usage is TRBV7-3 and J usage is TRBJ2-7, with D perhaps TRBD2 (6 bases). The CDR3 totals 13 residues. Per the germline V gene, CDR1 is SGHTA and CDR2 is FQGTGA. Trimming cost V 4 bases and J 3 bases, with 10 bases left between them. CDR3 sequence: CASSSRDFYEQYF. Partial CDR3 DNA: TGTGCCAGCAGCTCACGGGACTTCTACGAG.

This clone was counted many times. Read coverage stops 3 residues before the CDR3 terminus; the germline J gene supplies the remainder. The chain uses TRBV19 and TRBJ2-7; D perhaps matches TRBD1 (6 bases). Germline V lookup: CDR1 LNHDA, CDR2 SQIVND (reference sequence). This CDR3 has 14 amino acids. V lost 1 base and J lost 3, with 10 bases in between. CDR3 protein: CASSIGGGVYEQYF. The sequenced CDR3 bases are TGTGCCAGTAGTATAGGAGGGGGAGTCTACGAG.

Ten or more counts support this clone. The read is 3 residues too short to cover the CDR3 end, so that end is filled in from the germline J gene. This sequence joins TRBV30 and TRBJ1-1; possible D gene TRBD1, 6 bases. The V gene lost 5 bases and the J gene lost 3 bases, with 10 bases spanning the gap. Germline V gene sequence: CDR1 GTSNPN, CDR2 SVGIG (reference sequence). CDR3 size: 12 residues. The CDR3 spells CAWARGYTEAFF. Partial CDR3 DNA: TGTGCCTGGGCCAGGGGCTACACTGAA.

Concerning this clone: From the germline J gene comes the end of the CDR3, since the read stops 3 residues before it. This chain joins TRBV18 and TRBJ2-7; weak D call: TRBD1 (6 bases). The CDR3 covers 14 residues. From germline, CDR1 is KGHSH and CDR2 LQKENI. Trimming left V 4 bases short and J 3 bases short, with 13 bases between. The CDR3 here is CASSRTGRIYEQYF. The part of the CDR3 DNA that was read is TGTGCCAGCTCACGTACAGGGCGGATCTACGAG.